The 12 T cell receptor beta chains presented below share a single source sample, sequenced in a study of shared clonotypes between healthy human individuals. The assay was immunoSEQ multiplex PCR, and TCRdb's table has in-frame clones only and misses some. The sample lists about 2.1 million clones, just under 95% seen once, with more than 1.5% in the top ten. Only CD45RO-negative cells positively selected for CCR7 counted as naive CD8 cells, so terminally differentiated effector memory CD45RA+ cells were excluded. The sequenced sample consisted of naive CD8+ T cells from PBMCs. Receptor source: a man aged 18 to 35 in good health. Some clones in this sample may be carry-over from other donors' samples.

The chain recombines TRBV30 with TRBJ2-7; D call uncertain. CDR1 and CDR2 (germline): GTSNPN, SVGIG (reference sequence). Trimming left V 2 bases short and J 6 bases short, with 14 bases between. The length of the CDR3 is 13 residues. The CDR3 loop is CAWSMTSLGEQYF. In DNA form, the CDR3 reads TGTGCCTGGAGTATGACCAGTCTCGGCGAGCAGTACTTC.

The chain is built from TRBV13 and TRBJ2-7; TRBD1 or TRBD2 may be the D gene (5 bases each). Trimming removed 2 bases from V and 2 bases from J, with 10 bases in between. Germline V CDR1 and CDR2: PRHDT, FYEKMQ (reference sequence). CDR3 length: 14 residues. In nucleotides, the CDR3 is TGTGCCAGCAGCTTACAGGGAGTCGCCTACGAGCAGTACTTC. Residues: CASSLQGVAYEQYF.

V gene TRBV2 combines with J gene TRBJ2-1; 14 nucleotides align to TRBD2. V shed 3 bases and J 4 bases; nucleotides not matched to a gene: 11. Germline lookup yields CDR1 SNHLY and CDR2 FYNNEI. This CDR3 is built from 19 residues. The CDR3 DNA reads as TGTGCCAGCAGTGAGGGACTAGCGGGAGAATTCCTTCTTTACAATGAGCAGTTCTTC. Translating gives CASSEGLAGEFLLYNEQFF. The full variable domain, rest sourced from reference TRBV2 and TRBJ2-1, is EPEVTQTPSHQVTQMGQEVILRCVPISNHLYFYWYRQILGQKVEFLVSFYNNEISEKSEIFDDQFSVERPDGSNFTLKIRSTKLEDSAMYFCASSEGLAGEFLLYNEQFFGPGTRLTVL.

The chain couples TRBV25-1 to TRBJ2-7, with D possibly being TRBD2 (6 bases). CDR1 MGHDK and CDR2 SYGVNS come from the germline V gene. The ends were cut back, 4 bases at V and 0 bases at J, with 13 bases in the middle. The CDR3 covers 15 residues. The CDR3 is CASSGPAGSSYEQYF. CDR3 sequence (DNA): TGTGCCAGCAGTGGACCGGCGGGAAGCTCCTACGAGCAGTACTTC.

This clone was detected a few times. The same CDR3 is also encoded by other DNA sequences in this sample. The chain couples TRBV9 to TRBJ1-3; no clear D gene. CDR3 size: 11 residues. V gave up 7 bases and J gave up 1 base, with 3 bases separating them. Germline V gives CDR1 SGDLS, CDR2 YYNGEE. The CDR3 spells CASSSGNTIYF. DNA of the CDR3: TGTGCCAGCTCTTCTGGAAACACCATATATTTT.

A note on this clone: Other nucleotide sequences from this sample produce the same CDR3. The gene calls are TRBV19 and TRBJ2-7; the match to TRBD2 covers 13 bases. V lost 3 bases to trimming and J lost 2 bases; unmatched junction nucleotides: 1. This CDR3 spans 15 amino acids. Per the germline V gene, CDR1 is LNHDA and CDR2 is SQIVND (reference sequence). The chain's CDR3 is CASSIGLAGAYEQYF. The CDR3 nucleotides read TGTGCCAGTAGTATCGGACTAGCGGGAGCCTACGAGCAGTACTTC.

Details on this clone: The sample carries other DNA sequences with the same CDR3. The chain links TRBV27 to TRBJ2-1; TRBD2 aligns across 7 bases. V trimming: 5 bases; J trimming: 10 bases; junction bases outside the gene matches: 2. The CDR3 loop spans 11 amino acids. Per the germline V gene, CDR1 is MNHEY and CDR2 is SMNVEV (reference sequence). The CDR3 spells CASSPGGEQFF. DNA of the CDR3: TGTGCCAGCAGTCCCGGGGGGGAGCAGTTCTTC.

This clone was recorded only once. V gene TRBV4-1 combines with J gene TRBJ1-1; 7 nucleotides align to TRBD1. CDR1 and CDR2 (germline): MGHRA, YSYEKL. V lost 2 bases to trimming and J lost 1 base; unmatched junction nucleotides: 10. This CDR3 has 17 amino acids. CDR3 coding DNA: TGCGCCAGCAGCCAACCGGGAGGGGGCCGAGCGAACACTGAAGCTTTCTTT. Translated: CASSQPGGGRANTEAFF.

J is TRBJ2-7 and V is TRBV7-9, with TRBD1 as a possible D gene (6 bases). Between the trimmed V and J ends, which lost 5 bases and 5 bases, there was a span of 19 bases. The germline gives CDR1 SEHNR, CDR2 FQNEAQ (reference sequence). This CDR3 contains 15 residues. The CDR3, as DNA: TGTGCCAGCAGCCCCAGAACCGGGACACATAACGAGCAGTACTTC. It encodes CASSPRTGTHNEQYF.

V is TRBV27 and J is TRBJ1-4; D possibly corresponds to TRBD1 (5 bases). The germline V gene has CDR1 MNHEY and CDR2 SMNVEV (reference sequence). The CDR3 has 14 residues. V was clipped by 6 bases and J by 7 bases, with 15 bases between them. The CDR3 protein is CASSPVGGVEKLFF. The CDR3 region has the DNA TGTGCCAGCAGCCCGGTGGGGGGGGTTGAAAAACTGTTTTTT.

The chain carries TRBV11-2 and TRBJ2-1, with 9 bases lining up with TRBD1. Germline CDR1 reads SGHAT; CDR2 reads FQNNGV. The CDR3 loop spans 15 amino acids. Trimming cost V 5 bases and J 8 bases; bases outside gene matches: 10. The CDR3 DNA follows: TGTGCCAGCAGCAACAGGGGGCGGGAGAGGTATGAGCAGTTCTTC. Translating gives CASSNRGRERYEQFF.

DNA of the CDR3: TGTGCCACCAGCGCAGCCTATGGGACAGGGGATCGGGAAAAACTGTTTTTT. It is translated as CATSAAYGTGDREKLFF. V usage is TRBV15 and J usage is TRBJ1-4, with 10 bases identical to TRBD1. J lost 8 bases, V lost 5 bases, and 14 bases had no gene match. Germline lookup yields CDR1 LNHNV and CDR2 YYDKDF (reference sequence). The CDR3 runs 17 residues.